This TCR beta chain was identified during a study of blood T cell repertoires in COVID-19. This clone was counted a few times. Some clones are missing from TCRdb's copy, which holds only in-frame ones; the method was immunoSEQ multiplex PCR. Here the sample spans about 150,000 clones, approximately 81% being singletons. The sequence was collected from a woman between 55 and 75 years old with COVID-19, enrolled during active disease. Sequences were obtained from peripheral blood.

Here the CDR3 DNA reads TGTGCCAGTAGTATAGAGCGGACAGGGCCCACTGGGGCCAACGTCCTGACTTTC. Translating gives CASSIERTGPTGANVLTF. The V and J genes are TRBV19 and TRBJ2-6; TRBD1 matches 8 bases. The CDR3 consists of 18 residues. V was clipped by 0 bases and J by 2 bases; unmatched bases: 6. Germline V gives CDR1 LNHDA, CDR2 SQIVND (reference sequence).